The present T cell receptor (beta chain) was sequenced within a study of OX40 agonist ivuxolimab in advanced cancers. V shed 5 bases and J shed 0 bases, with 11 bases lying between them. Germline lookup yields CDR1 SQVTM and CDR2 ANQGSEA. CDR3 length: 13 residues. Here immunoSEQ multiplex PCR was the method, and the copy in TCRdb shows in-frame clones only, minus some. The repertoire holds tens of thousands of clones, with 70% to 90% as singletons. A word on this clone: The sample contains more than one DNA sequence encoding this CDR3.

The input for sequencing was CD4+ or CD8+ T cells sorted from blood, taken in a trial of the OX40 agonist ivuxolimab. The rearrangement uses TRBV29-1 and TRBJ2-7; D may be TRBD2 (6 bases). The TCR sequence derives from an adult with an advanced solid tumor such as melanoma, head and neck, liver or kidney cancer. The CDR3 DNA sequence: TGCAGCGTTCGGACCGGGGGCTCCTACGAGCAGTACTTC. Residues: CSVRTGGSYEQYF.